This TCR beta chain stems from a study of T-cell reconstitution after alpha-beta-depleted transplantation in children. Germline-derived CDR1 and CDR2 are DFQATT and SNEGSKA (reference sequence). V lost 3 bases and J lost 7, with 16 bases in between. This CDR3 is built from 14 residues. Preparation of the TCRbeta library was carried out with unique molecular identifiers. TCRdb itself ran the PCR reads through MiXCR, one entry per CDR3 protein. The sample lists 400,000 to 500,000 distinct CDR3 sequences, approximately 11% occurring once. This TCR was recovered from a human donor who donated a stem cell graft to a child with acute myeloid leukemia. Sequenced here: PBMCs from the stem cell graft donor, sampled from the stem cell graft. The V and J genes are TRBV20-1 and TRBJ1-5; D unresolved. The CDR3 is CSASPRTTDQPQHF. The CDR3 nucleotides are TGCAGTGCTAGCCCCAGAACAACGGACCAGCCCCAGCATTTT.